This T cell receptor (beta chain) was captured by sequencing in a study of blood T cell repertoires in COVID-19. Study context: COVID-19 samples, acute and convalescent, were from the United States, Italy and Spain. In each case, the material was cDNA or gDNA derived from T cells, B-cell-depleted T cells, or PBMCs.

The V gene end was trimmed by 3 bases and the J gene end by 4 bases; junction bases not matched to a gene: 7. This CDR3 is 16 amino acids long. Germline V gene lookup returns CDR1 GTSNPN and CDR2 SVGIG (reference sequence). In the original analysis: From reference gene primer amplification, estimates of nucleated cell counts were derived. Sequenced by immunoSEQ multiplex PCR; TCRdb stores in-frame clones only, minus some. For V, J and clone size, that table is used; D and trimming come from the DNA. This sample carries more than 100,000 clones, less than 85% of them seen once, and the ten largest clones take approximately 17%.

This TCR came from an elderly woman with acute or convalescent COVID-19. The rearrangement joins TRBV30 to TRBJ2-2; 11 bases agree with TRBD2. Sample: peripheral blood. The CDR3 spells CAWSQLAGAVTGELFF. DNA for the CDR3: TGTGCCTGGAGCCAACTAGCGGGAGCTGTCACCGGGGAGCTGTTTTTT.